The present TCR beta chain was sequenced within a study of breast tumors, draining lymph nodes, adjacent tissues. This CDR3 spans 14 amino acids. Germline lookup yields CDR1 SGHAT and CDR2 FQNNGV. Turning to this clonotype: The antigen is undetermined. It may be a read error: a sequence one base away is much more abundant.

Samples came from axillary lymph nodes draining the breast cancer. One entry per CDR3 protein results from TCRdb running MiXCR on the multiplex PCR reads. Of 200,000 or so distinct CDR3 sequences listed, around 29% were seen once; the top ten hold roughly 4%. Findings of the study overall: Data only fit, rather than demonstrated, lymph node origin of most tumor T cells. The data were judged consistent with most tumor T cells coming from lymph node and expanding in tumor. Luminal-like breast cancer showed significantly higher tumor–nontumor repertoire similarity than basal-like. Tumor repertoires ranked between lymph nodes and nontumor tissue in diversity, with V and J gene preferences.

Input material: axillary lymph node tissue. The TCR was taken from a female donor with breast cancer. Some clones in this sample may be carry-over from other donors' samples. The J gene is TRBJ2-5, the V gene TRBV11-2; 9 nucleotides line up with TRBD1. The CDR3 sequence: CASSTGTGRETRYF. The CDR3 DNA follows: TGTGCCAGCAGCACCGGGACAGGGAGAGAGACCCGGTACTTC.